Below, 27 T cell receptor beta chains from the same sample are listed, as sequenced in a study of molecular identifiers for immune sequencing clone quantification. MiXCR, applied by TCRdb to the PCR reads, yields one record per CDR3 protein. The data contain more than 300,000 distinct CDR3 sequences, 20% to 25% of them singletons. Sequenced sample: naive CD8+ T cells from blood, with Jurkat cell RNA spiked in. Subset here: FACS-sorted CD8+CD4-CCR7+CD45RA+ naive T cells. These receptor sequences come from a human donor in good health. Some libraries in this study had Jurkat cell RNA spiked in.

The sample holds many counts of this clonotype. The V and J genes are TRBV6-1 and TRBJ2-4; TRBD2 aligns across 13 bases. Germline lookup yields CDR1 MNHNS and CDR2 SASEGT. V gave up 6 bases and J gave up 3 bases; unmatched junction bases: 5. The CDR3 extends over 16 amino acids. The DNA of the CDR3 is TGTGCCAGCAGCCGGGGACTAGCGGGACTCAAAAACATTCAGTACTTC. This translates into CASSRGLAGLKNIQYF.

In this sample, this clonotype turned up many times. This chain joins TRBV7-9 and TRBJ2-3, with D unclear. Trimming took off 3 bases at V and 8 bases at J, with 12 bases between the two ends. Germline lookup yields CDR1 SEHNR and CDR2 FQNEAQ (reference sequence). This CDR3 region has 13 residues. The DNA for the CDR3 is TGTGCCAGCAGCTTGGGAACAGAGTTTACGCAGTATTTT. It codes for CASSLGTEFTQYF.

This clonotype was observed many times. The rearrangement links TRBV12-3 or TRBV12-4 to TRBJ2-1; D ambiguous. V dropped 10 bases and J dropped 6 bases, with 13 bases sitting between them. This CDR3 has 12 residues. CDR3 in DNA: TGTGCCATAAAGCACTTAAGCAATGAGCAGTTCTTC. It yields the protein CAIKHLSNEQFF.

This clonotype was detected ten times or more. The J gene is TRBJ2-7, the V gene TRBV19; unclear D gene. Per germline, CDR1 LNHDA and CDR2 SQIVND (reference sequence). V dropped 5 bases and J dropped 2 bases, with 4 bases sitting between them. This CDR3 spans 11 amino acids. In DNA, the CDR3 is TGTGCCAGTAGTGGCCCCTACGAGCAGTACTTC. Protein product: CASSGPYEQYF.

About this clonotype itself: Because it lacks the conserved phenylalanine or tryptophan at the end, this CDR3 is likely a read error. The chain has TRBV12-3 or TRBV12-4 and TRBJ2-3; 9 bases map to TRBD1. The CDR3 totals 14 residues. In DNA form, the CDR3 reads TGTACCAGCAGTTTGGGGACAGGGTTGGATACGCAGTATTGT. It translates to CTSSLGTGLDTQYC.

The sample holds a few counts of this clonotype. V is TRBV4-2 and J is TRBJ2-3; 7 bases map to TRBD1. The CDR3 sequence is 17 residues long. The V gene end was trimmed by 0 bases and the J gene end by 0 bases; junction bases not matched to a gene: 6. Germline values: CDR1 LGHNA, CDR2 YNFKEQ. Written as DNA, the CDR3 is TGTGCCAGCAGCCAAGAGGAGTGGGACAGAAGCACAGATACGCAGTATTTT. This gives the protein CASSQEEWDRSTDTQYF.

This clonotype was seen ten or more times. The J gene is TRBJ2-7, the V gene TRBV27; maybe TRBD2 (6 bases). The V end lost 6 bases, the J end lost 3 bases, and 15 bases lay between the germline ends. The CDR3 sequence is 14 residues long. Germline V CDR1 and CDR2: MNHEY, SMNVEV (reference sequence). CDR3 sequence: CASRETGEVYEQYF. CDR3 coding DNA: TGTGCCAGCAGAGAGACGGGAGAAGTCTACGAGCAGTACTTC.

V gene TRBV10-3 combines with J gene TRBJ2-3; D is possibly TRBD1 (6 bases). V was trimmed by 3 bases and J by 0 bases, leaving 16 bases between them. Germline V gene data show CDR1 as ENHRY and CDR2 as SYGVKD. This CDR3 contains 17 residues. The CDR3 nucleotides are TGTGCCATCAGTGAACCAGCTGGGGGCGAGAGCACAGATACGCAGTATTTT. Protein product: CAISEPAGGESTDTQYF.

With respect to this clonotype: This may stem from a read error, because a much larger clone lies one nucleotide away. J is TRBJ2-2 and V is TRBV12-3 or TRBV12-4; maybe TRBD2 (5 bases). The CDR3 is 12 residues long. CDR3 amino acids: CAVGKNTGEPFF. The DNA for the CDR3 is TGTGCCGTTGGGAAGAACACCGGGGAGCCGTTTTTT.

Regarding this clonotype: This sequence may be a read error, since a much larger clone differs from it by one base. The chain has TRBV27 and TRBJ2-7; D remains unclear. The CDR3 spans 15 residues. Germline CDR1 and CDR2: MNHEY and SMNVEV (reference sequence). The CDR3 loop reads CVSSLKGKPSYEQYF. CDR3 bases: TGTGTCAGCAGTTTGAAAGGAAAACCTTCCTACGAGCAGTACTTC.

Only a few counts were recorded for this clonotype. The chain recombines TRBV13 with TRBJ2-5; 7 bases are a match to TRBD1. The CDR3 loop spans 15 amino acids. The trim removed 4 bases at V and 5 bases at J, leaving 10 bases unmatched. The germline V gene encodes CDR1 PRHDT and CDR2 FYEKMQ (reference sequence). The CDR3 region is CASSSARDRGETQYF. CDR3 sequence (DNA): TGTGCCAGCAGCTCGGCCCGGGACAGAGGGGAGACCCAGTACTTC.

The V and J genes are TRBV19 and TRBJ2-7, with TRBD2 as a possible D gene (6 bases). The CDR3 extends over 13 amino acids. Trimming shortened V by 4 bases and J by 6 bases, and 13 bases separated the two germline ends. Germline V gene sequence: CDR1 LNHDA, CDR2 SQIVND (reference sequence). This CDR3 is CASSTGLLGEQYF. CDR3 DNA: TGTGCCAGTAGTACGGGACTGCTGGGCGAGCAGTACTTC.

The V call is TRBV20-1, the J call TRBJ2-7, with 8 bases fitting TRBD2. Germline-derived CDR1 and CDR2 are DFQATT and SNEGSKA (reference sequence). The CDR3 is made up of 14 amino acids. V shed 5 bases, J shed 2 bases, and the junction held 8 bases outside the gene matches. The CDR3 spells CSAGMAGGPYEQYF. The CDR3 region has the DNA TGCAGTGCTGGAATGGCGGGGGGACCCTACGAGCAGTACTTC.

The count of this clonotype is one. This may arise from a read error, as a much more abundant clone is one base away. The genes are TRBV6-6 and TRBJ1-1; TRBD1 is a possible D gene (5 bases). Germline V gene lookup returns CDR1 MNHNY and CDR2 SVGAGI (reference sequence). The CDR3 has 13 residues. CDR3 coding DNA: TGTGCCAGCACCGAGGACATTAACACTGAAGCTCTCTTT. Encoded protein: CASTEDINTEALF.

For this clonotype: Lacking the conserved final phenylalanine or tryptophan, this CDR3 likely reflects a read error. This chain links TRBV7-6 with TRBJ2-2; 14 nucleotides match TRBD2. Germline trimming cut 1 base from V and 1 base from J; bases unmatched to any gene: 5. Looked up from germline, CDR1 is SGHVS and CDR2 is FNYEAQ. CDR3 length: 19 amino acids. The CDR3 DNA follows: TGTGCCAGCAGCTTAGTTGGGACTAGCGGGAGTCGGAACACCGGGGAGCTGTTTCTT. Its translation: CASSLVGTSGSRNTGELFL.

The V gene is TRBV23-1, the J gene TRBJ2-4; 9 nucleotides agree with TRBD1. TRBV23-1 falls under the ORF class, with uncertain function. CDR3 length equals 18 residues. With 3 bases clipped from V and 1 base from J, the junction kept 10 bases outside the gene matches. CDR3 nucleotide sequence: TGCGCCAGCAGTCATACTACAGGGGGCATATGGGCCAAAAACATTCAGTACTTC. This encodes CASSHTTGGIWAKNIQYF.

The gene calls are TRBV19 and TRBJ1-5, with a weak D call TRBD1 (5 bases). The V gene's germline CDR1 is LNHDA and CDR2 SQIVND (reference sequence). The CDR3 is made up of 15 amino acids. The germline V and J ends were trimmed by 6 bases and 6 bases, with 18 bases remaining between them. CDR3 nucleotide sequence: TGTGCCAGTAGCCACCTACCCGGGGACGGTCAGCCCCAGCATTTT. Amino acid sequence: CASSHLPGDGQPQHF.

This clonotype was counted at least ten times. This chain links TRBV30 with TRBJ1-5; possibly TRBD1 for D (5 bases). V was shortened by 7 bases and J by 6 bases, with 16 bases between the two germline ends. CDR1 is GTSNPN and CDR2 is SVGIG in the germline V gene (reference sequence). This CDR3 has 13 amino acids. CDR3 protein: CAYQEVGTQPQHF. CDR3 nucleotide sequence: TGTGCCTACCAGGAGGTGGGGACTCAGCCCCAGCATTTT. The variable domain in full, completed from reference TRBV30 and TRBJ1-5, reads SQTIHQWPATLVQPVGSPLSLECTVEGTSNPNLYWYRQAAGRGLQLLFYSVGIGQISSEVPQNLSASRPQDRQFILSSKKLLLSDSGFYLCAYQEVGTQPQHFGDGTRLSIL.

This clonotype appeared a single time. A much more abundant neighbour one base away suggests this may be a read error. The V call is TRBV29-1, the J call TRBJ2-7, with D tentatively TRBD2 (6 bases). Deletions cut 3 bases from V and 2 bases from J, with 20 bases between. Germline V gives CDR1 SQVTM, CDR2 ANQGSEA. CDR3 size: 16 residues. CDR3 nucleotides: TGCAGCGTTGACGATAGGAGGTTTAGCGGCACCTACGAGCAGTACTTC. This codes for CSVDDRRFSGTYEQYF.

A remark on this clonotype: A single base separates this from a much larger clone, so it may be a read error. CDR3 loop: CSVAVTSGEQFF. CDR3 sequence (DNA): TGCAGCGTTGCGGTAACGTCTGGCGAGCAGTTCTTC. This rearrangement joins TRBV29-1 to TRBJ2-1; no clear D gene. Germline CDR1 SQVTM, CDR2 ANQGSEA. Trimming stripped 4 bases from V and 10 bases from J, with 14 bases between. This CDR3 has 12 amino acids.

This clonotype was seen only a few times. This may be a read error, as it is one base from a much larger clone. The rearrangement links TRBV29-1 to TRBJ2-7; 8 nucleotides line up with TRBD2. The CDR3 contains 13 residues. Germline V gives CDR1 SQVTM, CDR2 ANQGSEA. The CDR3 loop is CSVEGLGTYGQYF. Written as DNA, the CDR3 is TGCAGCGTAGAGGGACTAGGGACCTACGGGCAGTACTTC.

Many counts were recorded for this clonotype. The chain has TRBV7-9 and TRBJ2-5, with a possible D match to TRBD1 (6 bases). The CDR3 loop spans 16 amino acids. Germline assignment: CDR1 SEHNR and CDR2 FQNEAQ (reference sequence). V was clipped by 5 bases and J by 0 bases, with 16 bases between them. The CDR3 DNA follows: TGTGCCAGCAGCCCCCAACAGGGAATGGACCAAGAGACCCAGTACTTC. This gives the protein CASSPQQGMDQETQYF.

The V gene is TRBV20-1, the J gene TRBJ2-7, with a possible D match to TRBD1 (6 bases). This CDR3 comprises 13 residues. With 8 bases removed from V and 3 bases from J, the gap between germline ends came to 17 bases. The germline V gene encodes CDR1 DFQATT and CDR2 SNEGSKA (reference sequence). CDR3: CSTAGTTNYEQYF. For the CDR3, the DNA is TGCAGTACTGCAGGGACAACCAACTACGAGCAGTACTTC.

This clonotype was detected many times. The rearrangement links TRBV5-5 to TRBJ2-7; 8 bases are shared with TRBD2. Per germline, CDR1 SGHKS and CDR2 YYEKEE (reference sequence). Trimming cost V 2 bases and J 5 bases; bases outside gene matches: 9. The CDR3 loop spans 15 amino acids. CDR3 nucleotide sequence: TGTGCCAGCAGCTTAGGCGGGGGGCTGGTCGACGAGCAGTACTTC. The encoded protein is CASSLGGGLVDEQYF.

Notes on this clonotype: A read error may be the cause here, since a much bigger clone is one base away. V and J are TRBV20-1 and TRBJ1-2; D is possibly TRBD1 (5 bases). Trimming removed 1 base at V and 12 bases at J, with 18 bases between. Germline CDR1 and CDR2: DFQATT and SNEGSKA (reference sequence). The CDR3 runs 13 residues. The CDR3 is CSARGEGTSGHTF. The CDR3 DNA is TGCAGTGCTAGAGGGGAGGGGACGTCGGGCCACACCTTC.

This clonotype was picked up one time. This may stem from a read error, because a much larger clone lies one nucleotide away. This chain uses TRBV20-1 with TRBJ1-1; no reliable D call. CDR1 and CDR2 (germline): DFQATT, SNEGSKA (reference sequence). The CDR3 loop spans 12 amino acids. CDR3 residues: CSARKKNTGAFF. DNA for the CDR3: TGCAGTGCTAGGAAAAAGAACACTGGAGCTTTCTTT.

This clonotype has at least ten counts. V usage is TRBV29-1 and J usage is TRBJ2-7, with D tentatively TRBD1 or TRBD2 (6 bases each). Germline CDR1 reads SQVTM; CDR2 reads ANQGSEA. This CDR3 has 12 amino acids. V was clipped by 4 bases and J by 5 bases, with 12 bases between them. The CDR3 DNA follows: TGCAGCGTTGTGGGGGGCGCCCACGAGCAGTACTTC. Translating gives CSVVGGAHEQYF.